This TCR beta chain was obtained from a study of identical twins. General study results and limits: Analyses of zero insertions could be partly confounded by invariant MAIT and iNKT cells. Findings came from cross-sectional statistics, without long-term follow-up of donors.

Healthy Caucasians made up all donors. Template switching added a universal primer site, and cDNA bore unique molecular identifiers. TCRdb itself ran the 5' RACE reads through MiXCR, one entry per CDR3 protein. In the table there are hundreds of thousands of distinct CDR3 sequences, about 7.5% of which are singletons. Losses at the gene ends were 5 bases for V and 8 bases for J; bases not matched to a gene: 9. This CDR3 is 15 amino acids long. CDR1 and CDR2 (germline): LGHNA, YNFKEQ. This clonotype showed up just a few times. Its target is not known. The sample was also reused in another study, on yellow fever vaccine responses in identical twins.

This sequence was found in a woman aged 18-35 years in good health. The chain couples TRBV4-2 to TRBJ2-1; 10 bases agree with TRBD2. The specimen was memory (CD45RO+) T cells sorted from blood. This CDR3 is CASSGRLAGWDEQFF. The CDR3 DNA reads TGTGCCAGCAGCGGACGACTAGCGGGTTGGGATGAGCAGTTCTTC.